This TCR beta chain was documented in a study of blood T cell repertoires in COVID-19. Measured with immunoSEQ multiplex PCR; TCRdb has only the in-frame clones, and not every one. The sample holds 100,000 to 150,000 clones, roughly 90% seen once. The CDR3 length is 19 residues. V lost 3 bases, J lost 6 bases, and 12 bases stayed unmatched. The germline V gene encodes CDR1 LGHDT and CDR2 YNNKEL (reference sequence). The clonotype comes from a man over 45 with acute or convalescent COVID-19. The rearrangement links TRBV3-1 (or the pseudogene TRBV3-2) to TRBJ2-2; TRBD2 matches at 14 bases. Input material: peripheral blood. DNA for the CDR3: TGTGCCAGCAGCCAGGCCATGGGACTAGCGGGAGCAAGAGCCGGGGAGCTGTTTTTT. This sequence encodes CASSQAMGLAGARAGELFF.